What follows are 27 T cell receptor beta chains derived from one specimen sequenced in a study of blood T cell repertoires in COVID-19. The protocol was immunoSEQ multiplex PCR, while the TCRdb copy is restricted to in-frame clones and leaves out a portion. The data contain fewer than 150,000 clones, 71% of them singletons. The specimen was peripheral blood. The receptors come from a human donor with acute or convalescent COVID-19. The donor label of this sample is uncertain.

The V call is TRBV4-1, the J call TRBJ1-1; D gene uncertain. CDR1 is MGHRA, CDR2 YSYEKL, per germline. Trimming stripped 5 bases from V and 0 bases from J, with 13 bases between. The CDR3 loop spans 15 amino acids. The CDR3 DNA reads TGCGCCAGCAGCTCCCGTCCAGTAATGAACACTGAAGCTTTCTTT. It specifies CASSSRPVMNTEAFF.

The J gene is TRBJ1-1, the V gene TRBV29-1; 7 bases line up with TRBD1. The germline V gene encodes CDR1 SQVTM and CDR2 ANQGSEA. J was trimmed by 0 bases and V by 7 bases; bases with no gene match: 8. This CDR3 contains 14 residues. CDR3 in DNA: TGCAGCGCAACAGGGGTTCAGTTGAACACTGAAGCTTTCTTT. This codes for CSATGVQLNTEAFF. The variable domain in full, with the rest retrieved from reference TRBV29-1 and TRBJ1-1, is SAVISQKPSRDICQRGTSLTIQCQVDSQVTMMFWYRQQPGQSLTLIATANQGSEATYESGFVIDKFPISRPNLTFSTLTVSNMSPEDSSIYLCSATGVQLNTEAFFGQGTRLTVV.

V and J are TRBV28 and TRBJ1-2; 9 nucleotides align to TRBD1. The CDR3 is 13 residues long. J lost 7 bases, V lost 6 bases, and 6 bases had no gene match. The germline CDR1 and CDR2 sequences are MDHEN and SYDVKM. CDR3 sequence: CASSRDRVFGYTF. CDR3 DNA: TGTGCCAGCAGCAGGGACAGGGTTTTTGGCTACACCTTC.

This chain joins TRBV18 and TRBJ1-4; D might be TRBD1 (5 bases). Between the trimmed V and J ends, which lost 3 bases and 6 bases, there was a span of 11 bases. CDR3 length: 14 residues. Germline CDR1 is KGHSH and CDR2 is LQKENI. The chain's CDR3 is CASSPDDSYEKLFF. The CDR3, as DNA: TGTGCCAGCTCACCTGACGACAGTTATGAAAAACTGTTTTTT.

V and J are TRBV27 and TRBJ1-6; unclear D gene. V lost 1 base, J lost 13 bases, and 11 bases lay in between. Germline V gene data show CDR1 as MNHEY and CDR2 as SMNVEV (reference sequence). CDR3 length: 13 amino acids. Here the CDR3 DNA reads TGTGCCAGCAGTTTATACGCGGGAGAGCCCCTCCACTTT. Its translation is CASSLYAGEPLHF.

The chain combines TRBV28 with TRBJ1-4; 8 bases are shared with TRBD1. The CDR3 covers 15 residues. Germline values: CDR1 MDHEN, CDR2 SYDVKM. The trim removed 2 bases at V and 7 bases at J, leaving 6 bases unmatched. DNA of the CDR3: TGTGCCAGCAGTTTAATATTCACAGGGGGTGAAAAACTGTTTTTT. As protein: CASSLIFTGGEKLFF. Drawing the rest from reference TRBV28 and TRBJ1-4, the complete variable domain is DVKVTQSSRYLVKRTGEKVFLECVQDMDHENMFWYRQDPGLGLRLIYFSYDVKMKEKGDIPEGYSVSREKKERFSLILESASTNQTSMYLCASSLIFTGGEKLFFGSGTQLSVL.

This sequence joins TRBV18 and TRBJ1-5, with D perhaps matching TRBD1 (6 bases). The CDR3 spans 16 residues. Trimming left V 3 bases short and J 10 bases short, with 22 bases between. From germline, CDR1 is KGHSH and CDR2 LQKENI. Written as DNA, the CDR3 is TGTGCCAGCTCACCGACCAGAGGCAGGGAGGGGGATCCCCAGCATTTT. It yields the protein CASSPTRGREGDPQHF. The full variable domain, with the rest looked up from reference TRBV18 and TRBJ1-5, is NAGVMQNPRHLVRRRGQEARLRCSPMKGHSHVYWYRQLPEEGLKFMVYLQKENIIDESGMPKERFSAEFPKEGPSILRIQQVVRGDSAAYFCASSPTRGREGDPQHFGDGTRLSIL.

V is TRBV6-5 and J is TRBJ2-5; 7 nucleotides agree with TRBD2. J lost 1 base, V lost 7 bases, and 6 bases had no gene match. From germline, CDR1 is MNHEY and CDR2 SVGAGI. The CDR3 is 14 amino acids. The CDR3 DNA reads TGTGCCAGCACCCTCCGGGGGGTCCAAGAGACCCAGTACTTC. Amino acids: CASTLRGVQETQYF.

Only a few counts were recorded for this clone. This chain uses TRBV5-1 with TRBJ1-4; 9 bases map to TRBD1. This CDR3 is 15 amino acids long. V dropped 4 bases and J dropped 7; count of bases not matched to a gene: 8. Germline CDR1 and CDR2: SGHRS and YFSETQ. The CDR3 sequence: CASSLRQGVGEKLFF. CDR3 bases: TGCGCCAGCAGCCTCCGACAGGGGGTCGGTGAAAAACTGTTTTTT.

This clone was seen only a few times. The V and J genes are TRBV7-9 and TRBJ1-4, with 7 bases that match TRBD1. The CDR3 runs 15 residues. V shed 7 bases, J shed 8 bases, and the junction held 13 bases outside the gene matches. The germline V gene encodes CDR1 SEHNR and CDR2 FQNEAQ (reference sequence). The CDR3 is CASKKGAQAKEKLFF. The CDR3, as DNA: TGTGCCAGCAAGAAGGGGGCGCAGGCGAAGGAAAAACTGTTTTTT.

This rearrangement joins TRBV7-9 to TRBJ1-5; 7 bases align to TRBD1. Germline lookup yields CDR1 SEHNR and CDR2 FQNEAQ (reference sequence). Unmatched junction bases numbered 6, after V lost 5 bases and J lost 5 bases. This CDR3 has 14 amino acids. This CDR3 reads CASSLGTDYQPQHF. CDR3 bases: TGTGCCAGCAGCCTCGGGACAGATTATCAGCCCCAGCATTTT.

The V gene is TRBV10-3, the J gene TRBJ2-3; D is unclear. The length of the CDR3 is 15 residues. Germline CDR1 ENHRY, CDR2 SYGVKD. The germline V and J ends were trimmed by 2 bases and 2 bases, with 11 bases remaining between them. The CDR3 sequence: CAISEPGVNTDTQYF. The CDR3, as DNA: TGTGCCATCAGTGAGCCCGGAGTAAACACAGATACGCAGTATTTT.

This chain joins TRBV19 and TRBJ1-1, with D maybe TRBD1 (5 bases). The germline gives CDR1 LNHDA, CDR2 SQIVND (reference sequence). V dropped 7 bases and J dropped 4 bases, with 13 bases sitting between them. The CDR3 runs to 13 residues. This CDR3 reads CASTAGGSTEAFF. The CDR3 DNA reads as TGTGCCAGTACGGCTGGGGGGAGCACTGAAGCTTTCTTT.

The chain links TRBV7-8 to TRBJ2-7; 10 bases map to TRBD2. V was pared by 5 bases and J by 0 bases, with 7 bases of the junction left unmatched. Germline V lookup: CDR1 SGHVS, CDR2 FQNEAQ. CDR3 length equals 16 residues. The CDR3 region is CASSRGLAANSYEQYF. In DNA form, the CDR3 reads TGTGCCAGCAGCAGAGGACTAGCGGCAAACTCCTACGAGCAGTACTTC.

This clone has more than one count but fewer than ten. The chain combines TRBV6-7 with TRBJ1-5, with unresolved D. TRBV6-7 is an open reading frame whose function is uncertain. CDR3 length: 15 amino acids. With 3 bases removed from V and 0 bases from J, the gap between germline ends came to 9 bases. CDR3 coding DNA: TGTGCCAGCAGTTATCGCGGATATAGCAATCAGCCCCAGCATTTT. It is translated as CASSYRGYSNQPQHF.

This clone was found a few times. The DNA of the CDR3 is TGTGCCAGCAGTTCCCCGGACAGGGAAAGGACTGAAGCTTTCTTT. Amino acid sequence: CASSSPDRERTEAFF. This sequence joins TRBV6-6 and TRBJ1-1; 8 nucleotides match TRBD1. The V gene's germline CDR1 is MNHNY and CDR2 SVGAGI (reference sequence). The CDR3 length is 15 residues. The trim removed 4 bases at V and 5 bases at J, leaving 9 bases unmatched.

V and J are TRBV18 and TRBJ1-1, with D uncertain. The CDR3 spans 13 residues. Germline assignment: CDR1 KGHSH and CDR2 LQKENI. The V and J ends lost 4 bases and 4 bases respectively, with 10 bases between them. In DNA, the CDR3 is TGTGCCAGCTCACAGACCTCGGGCACTGAAGCTTTCTTT. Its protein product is CASSQTSGTEAFF.

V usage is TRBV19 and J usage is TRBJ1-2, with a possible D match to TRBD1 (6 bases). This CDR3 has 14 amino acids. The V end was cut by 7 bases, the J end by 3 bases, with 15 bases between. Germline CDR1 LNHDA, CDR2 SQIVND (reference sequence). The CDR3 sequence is CASTPDRTYYGYTF. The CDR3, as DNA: TGTGCCAGTACTCCCGACAGGACCTACTATGGCTACACCTTC.

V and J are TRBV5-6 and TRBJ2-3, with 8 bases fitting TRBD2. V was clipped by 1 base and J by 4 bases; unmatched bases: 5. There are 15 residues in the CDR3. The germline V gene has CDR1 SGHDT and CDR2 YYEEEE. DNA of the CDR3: TGTGCCAGCAGCTTGCCGGGACTAGTTGCAGATACGCAGTATTTT. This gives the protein CASSLPGLVADTQYF.

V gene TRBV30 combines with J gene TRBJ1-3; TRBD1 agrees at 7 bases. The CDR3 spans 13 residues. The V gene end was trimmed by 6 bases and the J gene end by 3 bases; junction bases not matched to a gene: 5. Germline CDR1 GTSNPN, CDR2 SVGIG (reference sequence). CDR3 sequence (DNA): TGTGCCTGCCACAGGGGTAGTGGAAACACCATATATTTT. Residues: CACHRGSGNTIYF.

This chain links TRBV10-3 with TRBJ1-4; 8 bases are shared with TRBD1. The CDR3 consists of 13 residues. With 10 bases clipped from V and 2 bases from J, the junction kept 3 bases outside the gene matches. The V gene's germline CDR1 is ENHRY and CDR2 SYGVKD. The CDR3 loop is CATSGGTNEKLFF. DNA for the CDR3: TGTGCCACCTCAGGGGGCACTAATGAAAAACTGTTTTTT.

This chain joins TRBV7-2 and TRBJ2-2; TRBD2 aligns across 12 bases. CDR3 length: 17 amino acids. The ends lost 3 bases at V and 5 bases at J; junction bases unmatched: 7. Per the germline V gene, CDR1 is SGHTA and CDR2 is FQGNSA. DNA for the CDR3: TGTGCCAGCAGCTTTTCGACTAGCGGGGGTTGGACCGGGGAGCTGTTTTTT. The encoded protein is CASSFSTSGGWTGELFF.

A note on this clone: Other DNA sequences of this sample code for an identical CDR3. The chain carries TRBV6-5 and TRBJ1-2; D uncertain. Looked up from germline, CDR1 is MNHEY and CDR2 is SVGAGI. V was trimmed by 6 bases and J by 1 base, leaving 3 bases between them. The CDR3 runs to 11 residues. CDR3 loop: CASRRNYGYTF. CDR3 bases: TGTGCCAGCAGGCGTAACTATGGCTACACCTTC.

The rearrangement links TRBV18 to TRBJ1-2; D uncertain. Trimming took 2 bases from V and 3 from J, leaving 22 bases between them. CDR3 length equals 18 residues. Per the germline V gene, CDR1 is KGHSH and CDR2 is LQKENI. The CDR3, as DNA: TGTGCCAGCTCACCAATAATATCTCGGAGACTAAGCCACTATGGCTACACCTTC. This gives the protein CASSPIISRRLSHYGYTF.

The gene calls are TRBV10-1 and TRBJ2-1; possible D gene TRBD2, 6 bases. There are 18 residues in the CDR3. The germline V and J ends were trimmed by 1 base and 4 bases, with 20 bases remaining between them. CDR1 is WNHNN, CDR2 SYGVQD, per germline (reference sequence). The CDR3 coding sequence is TGCGCCAGCAGTGAGTTTGGACCCGGGACTCCCGTATACAATGAGCAGTTCTTC. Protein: CASSEFGPGTPVYNEQFF.

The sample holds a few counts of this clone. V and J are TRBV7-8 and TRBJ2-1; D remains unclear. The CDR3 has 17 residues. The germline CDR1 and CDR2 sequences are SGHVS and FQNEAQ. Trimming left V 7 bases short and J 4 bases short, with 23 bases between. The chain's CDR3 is CASKNLWAGRRYNEQFF. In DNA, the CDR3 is TGTGCCAGCAAAAATCTCTGGGCCGGCCGTAGATACAATGAGCAGTTCTTC.

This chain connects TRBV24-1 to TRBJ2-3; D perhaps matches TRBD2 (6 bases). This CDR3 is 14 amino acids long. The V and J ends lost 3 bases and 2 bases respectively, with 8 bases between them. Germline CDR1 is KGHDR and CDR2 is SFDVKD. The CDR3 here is CATSDRDFTDTQYF. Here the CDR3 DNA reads TGTGCCACCAGTGATCGGGACTTCACAGATACGCAGTATTTT.